The clone carrying this TCR beta chain came up many times. Samples came from axillary lymph nodes draining the breast cancer. TCRdb ran MiXCR on the multiplex PCR reads and lists one entry per CDR3 protein. This repertoire shows 200,000 to 300,000 distinct CDR3 sequences, around 30% found once; its top ten account for more than 1%. The entry originates in a study of breast tumors, draining lymph nodes, adjacent tissues. The CDR3 consists of 15 residues. Trimming stripped 4 bases from V and 3 bases from J, with 13 bases between. Germline values: CDR1 SNHLY, CDR2 FYNNEI. Specimen: axillary lymph node tissue. The chain is built from TRBV2 and TRBJ2-1; D not resolved. The TCR comes from a female donor with breast cancer. Some clones in this sample may be carry-over from other donors' samples. CDR3 sequence reads: CASSGVGGFYNEQFF. CDR3 bases: TGTGCCAGCAGTGGAGTTGGCGGTTTCTACAATGAGCAGTTCTTC.